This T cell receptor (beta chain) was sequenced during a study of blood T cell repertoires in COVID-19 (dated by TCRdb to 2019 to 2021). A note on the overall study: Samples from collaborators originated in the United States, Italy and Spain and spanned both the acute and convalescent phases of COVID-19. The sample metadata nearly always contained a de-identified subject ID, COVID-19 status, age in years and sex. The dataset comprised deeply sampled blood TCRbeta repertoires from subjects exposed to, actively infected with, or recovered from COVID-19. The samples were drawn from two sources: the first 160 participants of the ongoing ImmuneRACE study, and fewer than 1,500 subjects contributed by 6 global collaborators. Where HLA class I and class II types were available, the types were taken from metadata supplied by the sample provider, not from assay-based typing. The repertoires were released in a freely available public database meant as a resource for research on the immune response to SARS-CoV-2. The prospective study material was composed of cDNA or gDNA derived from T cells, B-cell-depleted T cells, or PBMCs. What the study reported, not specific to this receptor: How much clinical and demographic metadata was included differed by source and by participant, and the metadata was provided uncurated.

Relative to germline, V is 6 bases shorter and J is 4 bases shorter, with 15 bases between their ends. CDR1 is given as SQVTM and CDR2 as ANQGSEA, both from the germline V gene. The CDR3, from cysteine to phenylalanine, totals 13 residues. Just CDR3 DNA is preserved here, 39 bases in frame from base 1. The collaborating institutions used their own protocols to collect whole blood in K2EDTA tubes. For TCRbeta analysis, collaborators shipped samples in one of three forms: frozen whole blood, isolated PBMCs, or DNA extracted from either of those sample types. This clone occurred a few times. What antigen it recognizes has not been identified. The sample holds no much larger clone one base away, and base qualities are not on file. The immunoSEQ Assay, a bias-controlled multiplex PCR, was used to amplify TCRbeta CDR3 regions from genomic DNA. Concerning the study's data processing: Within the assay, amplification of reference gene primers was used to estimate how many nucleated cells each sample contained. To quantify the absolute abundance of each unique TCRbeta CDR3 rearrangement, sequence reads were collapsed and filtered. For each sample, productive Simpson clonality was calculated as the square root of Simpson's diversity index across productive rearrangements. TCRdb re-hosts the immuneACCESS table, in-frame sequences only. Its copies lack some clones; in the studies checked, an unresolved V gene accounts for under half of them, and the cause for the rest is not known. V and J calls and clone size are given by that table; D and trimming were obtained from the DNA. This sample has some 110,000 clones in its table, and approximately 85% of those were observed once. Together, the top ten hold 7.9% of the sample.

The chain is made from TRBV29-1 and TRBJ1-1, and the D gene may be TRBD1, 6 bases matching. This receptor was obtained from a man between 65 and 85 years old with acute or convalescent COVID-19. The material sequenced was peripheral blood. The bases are TGCAGCGTGCAGGGGAGGGGGATCACTGAAGCTTTCTTT. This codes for CSVQGRGITEAFF.